The present TCR beta chain was sequenced within a study of blood T cell repertoires in COVID-19. V was cut by 1 base and J by 0 bases, with 11 bases left in between. Germline CDR1 reads SGHVS; CDR2 reads FNYEAQ. CDR3 length: 16 amino acids. Profiled with immunoSEQ multiplex PCR; TCRdb holds only in-frame clones, not every one. The sample has 55,000 to 75,000 clones; roughly 84% are singletons. Sequencing input: peripheral blood. This TCR was sampled from a man older than 75 with COVID-19, enrolled during active disease. The genes are TRBV7-6 and TRBJ2-3, with D tentatively TRBD1 (5 bases). The CDR3 nucleotides read TGTGCCAGCAGCTTAGTGCCAGGGCCGAGCACAGATACGCAGTATTTT. Amino acid sequence: CASSLVPGPSTDTQYF. Based on the CDR3 plus reference TRBV7-6 and TRBJ2-3, the full variable domain is GAGVSQSPRYKVTKRGQDVALRCDPISGHVSLYWYRQALGQGPEFLTYFNYEAQQDKSGLPNDRFSAERPEGSISTLTIQRTEQRDSAMYRCASSLVPGPSTDTQYFGPGTRLTVL.